The 24 T cell receptor beta chains listed next were all sequenced from one sample in a study of blood T cell repertoires in COVID-19. Here immunoSEQ multiplex PCR was the method, and the copy in TCRdb shows in-frame clones only, minus some. This sample has about 190,000 clones; around four fifths occur once, and the top ten carry 15% to 20%. Sequencing was performed on peripheral blood. The receptors here all came from a human donor in a cohort sampled during active COVID-19.

The chain couples TRBV5-4 to TRBJ2-2; 11 bases are a match to TRBD2. The junction had 12 bases not matched to a gene; V was cut back by 3 bases and J by 8 bases. Germline V gene data show CDR1 as SGHNT and CDR2 as YYREEE (reference sequence). There are 17 residues in the CDR3. CDR3 region: CASSSGRPSGRSGELFF. CDR3 DNA sequence: TGTGCCAGCAGCTCGGGGAGGCCTAGCGGGAGGTCTGGGGAGCTGTTTTTT.

This clone was detected a few times. This sequence joins TRBV27 and TRBJ1-2, with D perhaps matching TRBD1 (5 bases). The CDR3 extends over 13 amino acids. The ends were cut back, 2 bases at V and 3 bases at J, with 7 bases in the middle. Germline V gene data show CDR1 as MNHEY and CDR2 as SMNVEV (reference sequence). CDR3 sequence reads: CASSLQGYYGYTF. The DNA for the CDR3 is TGTGCCAGCAGTTTACAGGGCTACTATGGCTACACCTTC.

The V call is TRBV7-8, the J call TRBJ1-2, with D unclear. V was clipped by 1 base and J by 1 base, with 13 bases between them. Germline V CDR1 and CDR2: SGHVS, FQNEAQ. The CDR3 covers 16 residues. Here the CDR3 DNA reads TGTGCCAGCAGCTTAGTAGGCGGACTCATTAACTATGGCTACACCTTC. Protein product: CASSLVGGLINYGYTF.

The chain uses TRBV27 and TRBJ2-7; 7 nucleotides align to TRBD1. Trimming took 3 bases from V and 6 from J; bases not matched to a gene: 2. CDR3 length equals 12 residues. Germline V gene data show CDR1 as MNHEY and CDR2 as SMNVEV (reference sequence). CDR3 bases: TGTGCCAGCAGTTTTGCAGGGGGCGAGCAGTACTTC. Translating gives CASSFAGGEQYF.

The chain couples TRBV5-1 to TRBJ2-7, with D possibly matching TRBD2 (6 bases). CDR1 and CDR2 (germline): SGHRS, YFSETQ. The length of the CDR3 is 13 residues. V was trimmed by 0 bases and J by 6 bases, leaving 10 bases between them. The CDR3 region has the DNA TGCGCCAGCAGCTTGGGGCAGGGAGGCGAGCAGTACTTC. This sequence encodes CASSLGQGGEQYF.

CDR3 sequence: CAWSVFGRYGYTF. CDR3 sequence (DNA): TGTGCCTGGAGTGTTTTCGGTCGCTATGGCTACACCTTC. V usage is TRBV30 and J usage is TRBJ1-2; unclear D gene. The V end lost 0 bases, the J end lost 4 bases, and 9 bases lay between the germline ends. There are 13 residues in the CDR3. Germline V lookup: CDR1 GTSNPN, CDR2 SVGIG (reference sequence). Full variable domain (missing parts from reference TRBV30 and TRBJ1-2): SQTIHQWPATLVQPVGSPLSLECTVEGTSNPNLYWYRQAAGRGLQLLFYSVGIGQISSEVPQNLSASRPQDRQFILSSKKLLLSDSGFYLCAWSVFGRYGYTFGSGTRLTVV.

In DNA form, the CDR3 reads TGTGCCACCAGTGATTTGCAGGGGGCAACAGATACGCAGTATTTT. Its protein is CATSDLQGATDTQYF. The rearrangement links TRBV24-1 to TRBJ2-3; 8 bases are shared with TRBD1. Germline CDR1 KGHDR, CDR2 SFDVKD. The CDR3 length is 15 residues. Trimming cost V 0 bases and J 3 bases; bases outside gene matches: 1.

The chain employs TRBV6-5 and TRBJ1-6; D is perhaps TRBD1 (5 bases). The length of the CDR3 is 15 residues. The ends were cut back, 5 bases at V and 0 bases at J, with 8 bases in the middle. Germline values: CDR1 MNHEY, CDR2 SVGAGI. The CDR3, as DNA: TGTGCCAGCAGTCAGGGAAGCTCCTATAATTCACCCCTCCACTTT. Encoded protein: CASSQGSSYNSPLHF.

The CDR3 region is CASSPDNSNQPQHF. CDR3 coding DNA: TGTGCCAGCAGCCCTGACAATAGCAATCAGCCCCAGCATTTT. The chain combines TRBV7-2 with TRBJ1-5, with no clear D. Germline CDR1 is SGHTA and CDR2 is FQGNSA. CDR3 size: 14 residues. V lost 5 bases to trimming and J lost 0 bases, with 8 bases between them.

This clone has more than one count but fewer than ten. The rearrangement joins TRBV15 to TRBJ2-2; tentative D call: TRBD2 (5 bases). This CDR3 region has 16 residues. Germline CDR1 LNHNV, CDR2 YYDKDF (reference sequence). Trimming cost V 1 base and J 0 bases, with 9 bases left between them. The CDR3 here is CATSRGLASNTGELFF. In DNA, the CDR3 is TGTGCCACCAGCAGAGGTCTAGCTTCGAACACCGGGGAGCTGTTTTTT.

The chain uses TRBV7-9 and TRBJ1-2; tentatively, D is TRBD1 (6 bases). CDR3 length: 14 amino acids. The germline gives CDR1 SEHNR, CDR2 FQNEAQ (reference sequence). V was cut by 3 bases and J by 4 bases, with 12 bases left in between. The DNA for the CDR3 is TGTGCCAGCAGCTTGCATTCAGGGGTCTATGGCTACACCTTC. As protein: CASSLHSGVYGYTF.

This clone appeared once. The chain has TRBV6-7 and TRBJ2-1, with D hard to call. Being an ORF, TRBV6-7 has a function that is uncertain. The CDR3 sequence is 9 residues long. V dropped 8 bases and J dropped 10 bases, with 6 bases sitting between them. The chain's CDR3 is CASPKEQFF. CDR3 coding DNA: TGTGCCAGCCCAAAAGAGCAGTTCTTC.

This chain connects TRBV5-6 to TRBJ1-1, with 7 positions matching TRBD1. V lost 3 bases and J lost 4; bases outside the gene matches: 3. Looked up from germline, CDR1 is SGHDT and CDR2 is YYEEEE. The length of the CDR3 is 13 residues. CDR3 bases: TGTGCCAGCAGCTCAGGGGGTAGCACTGAAGCTTTCTTT. Protein sequence: CASSSGGSTEAFF.

This chain uses TRBV5-1 with TRBJ2-5, with a possible D match to TRBD1 (5 bases). CDR1 is SGHRS, CDR2 YFSETQ, per germline. Trimming stripped 1 base from V and 3 bases from J, with 7 bases between. The CDR3 spans 13 residues. The CDR3 sequence: CASSLNRKETQYF. CDR3 sequence (DNA): TGCGCCAGCAGCTTGAACAGGAAAGAGACCCAGTACTTC.

This chain connects TRBV6-5 to TRBJ2-7, with 8 bases that match TRBD1. The germline V gene has CDR1 MNHEY and CDR2 SVGAGI. CDR3 length: 13 residues. Trimming took 6 bases from V and 5 from J; bases not matched to a gene: 6. CDR3 amino acids: CASRPPGGNEQYV. The CDR3 bases are TGTGCCAGCAGACCCCCAGGGGGCAACGAGCAGTACGTC.

The chain is built from TRBV24-1 and TRBJ1-5; possibly TRBD1 for D (6 bases). This CDR3 has 13 residues. Trimming stripped 9 bases from V and 0 bases from J, with 8 bases between. Germline V gene sequence: CDR1 KGHDR, CDR2 SFDVKD. CDR3 sequence: CATQGYSNQPQHF. The CDR3 nucleotides read TGTGCCACCCAGGGGTATAGCAATCAGCCCCAGCATTTT.

The chain recombines TRBV7-6 with TRBJ2-7; D possibly corresponds to TRBD2 (5 bases). CDR3 size: 15 residues. V lost 2 bases to trimming and J lost 3 bases, with 14 bases between them. Germline CDR1 reads SGHVS; CDR2 reads FNYEAQ. The CDR3 reads CASSLRGLAHYEQYF. The DNA of the CDR3 is TGTGCCAGCAGCTTAAGAGGACTGGCGCACTACGAGCAGTACTTC.

The chain joins TRBV29-1 to TRBJ2-5; 11 nucleotides align to TRBD2. The CDR3 sequence is 14 residues long. Germline CDR1 SQVTM, CDR2 ANQGSEA. V lost 7 bases, J lost 5 bases, and 9 bases stayed unmatched. The CDR3 DNA reads as TGCAGCGCCAGAGGACTAGCGGGTAGGGAGACCCAGTACTTC. Its translation: CSARGLAGRETQYF.

This rearrangement joins TRBV3-1 (or the pseudogene TRBV3-2) to TRBJ1-1, with 7 bases identical to TRBD1. The germline V gene has CDR1 LGHDT and CDR2 YNNKEL (reference sequence). Trimming at V came to 1 base and at J to 1 base, leaving 6 bases not matched to a gene. The CDR3 sequence is 16 residues long. The CDR3: CASSQVGHRGNTEAFF. CDR3 in DNA: TGTGCCAGCAGCCAAGTGGGGCACAGGGGGAACACTGAAGCTTTCTTT.

The gene calls are TRBV27 and TRBJ1-3; D gene unclear. Between the trimmed V and J ends, which lost 6 bases and 4 bases, there was a span of 10 bases. Germline-derived CDR1 and CDR2 are MNHEY and SMNVEV (reference sequence). This CDR3 is built from 13 residues. DNA for the CDR3: TGTGCCAGCAGCCAAATTCAGGGAAACACCATATATTTT. It specifies CASSQIQGNTIYF.

This clone was picked up one time. The chain links TRBV19 to TRBJ1-5, with 10 bases identical to TRBD1. CDR3 length: 16 amino acids. Germline assignment: CDR1 LNHDA and CDR2 SQIVND (reference sequence). Trimming at V came to 6 bases and at J to 3 bases, leaving 8 bases not matched to a gene. CDR3 nucleotide sequence: TGTGCCAGTAGAACCGGGACAGGGGACCCCAATCAGCCCCAGCATTTT. Translated, it gives CASRTGTGDPNQPQHF.

This clone was counted between two and nine times. The CDR3 protein is CASSSVLMTSAYQETQYF. CDR3 coding DNA: TGCGCCAGCAGCTCCGTCTTAATGACTAGCGCGTACCAAGAGACCCAGTACTTC. The chain employs TRBV5-1 and TRBJ2-5; 8 bases are shared with TRBD2. The CDR3 is 18 residues long. Germline-derived CDR1 and CDR2 are SGHRS and YFSETQ. The V gene end was trimmed by 3 bases and the J gene end by 0 bases; junction bases not matched to a gene: 13.

The chain joins TRBV5-8 to TRBJ1-3; tentative D call: TRBD1 (5 bases). Germline CDR1 and CDR2: SGHTS and YDEGEE. Deletions cut 0 bases from V and 0 bases from J, with 10 bases between. This CDR3 contains 16 residues. CDR3: CASSLGPGVSGNTIYF. In nucleotides, the CDR3 is TGTGCCAGCAGCTTGGGCCCGGGGGTCTCTGGAAACACCATATATTTT.

V gene TRBV7-3 combines with J gene TRBJ2-1; a weak D match, TRBD2 (5 bases). CDR3 size: 15 residues. Germline CDR1 SGHTA, CDR2 FQGTGA. V lost 4 bases to trimming and J lost 5 bases, with 15 bases between them. The CDR3 DNA reads TGTGCCAGCAGCTCATTAGCGTATCCGGACAATGAGCAGTTCTTC. Protein: CASSSLAYPDNEQFF.